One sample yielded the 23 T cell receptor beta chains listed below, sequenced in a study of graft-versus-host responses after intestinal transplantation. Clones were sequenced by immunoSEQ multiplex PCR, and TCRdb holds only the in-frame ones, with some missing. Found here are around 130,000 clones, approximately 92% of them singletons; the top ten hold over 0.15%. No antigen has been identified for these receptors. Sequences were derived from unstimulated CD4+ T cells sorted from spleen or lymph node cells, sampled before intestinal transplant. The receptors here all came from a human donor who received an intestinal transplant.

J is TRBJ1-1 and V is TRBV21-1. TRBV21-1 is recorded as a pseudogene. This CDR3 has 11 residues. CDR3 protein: CASSKAPEAFF. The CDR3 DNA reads TGTGCCAGCAGCAAAGCCCCTGAAGCTTTCTTT.

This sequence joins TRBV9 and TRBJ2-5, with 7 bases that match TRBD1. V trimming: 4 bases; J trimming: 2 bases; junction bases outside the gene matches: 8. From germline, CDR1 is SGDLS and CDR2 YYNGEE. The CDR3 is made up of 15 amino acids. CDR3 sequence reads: CASSPRQGRQETQYF. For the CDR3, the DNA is TGTGCCAGCAGCCCAAGACAGGGCCGGCAAGAGACCCAGTACTTC.

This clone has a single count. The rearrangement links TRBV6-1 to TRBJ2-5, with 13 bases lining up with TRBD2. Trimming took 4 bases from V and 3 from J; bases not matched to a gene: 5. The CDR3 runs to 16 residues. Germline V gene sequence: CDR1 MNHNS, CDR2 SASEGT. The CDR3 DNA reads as TGTGCCAGCAGTGGCAGACTAGCGGGGGGAAAAGAGACCCAGTACTTC. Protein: CASSGRLAGGKETQYF.

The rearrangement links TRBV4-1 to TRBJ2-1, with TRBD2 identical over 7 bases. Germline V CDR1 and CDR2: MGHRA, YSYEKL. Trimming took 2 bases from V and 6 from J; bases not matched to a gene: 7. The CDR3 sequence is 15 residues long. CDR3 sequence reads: CASSQLGGGGNEQFF. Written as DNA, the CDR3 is TGCGCCAGCAGCCAACTGGGGGGGGGAGGCAATGAGCAGTTCTTC.

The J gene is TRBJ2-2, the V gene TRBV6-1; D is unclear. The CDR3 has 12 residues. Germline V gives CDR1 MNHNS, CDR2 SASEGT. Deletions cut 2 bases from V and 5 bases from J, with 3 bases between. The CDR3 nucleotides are TGTGCCAGCAGTGAAACTACCGGGGAGCTGTTTTTT. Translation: CASSETTGELFF.

Here the CDR3 DNA reads TGTGCCAGCAGCCAAGGGACAGCCACTGAAGCTTTCTTT. Its protein is CASSQGTATEAFF. This chain links TRBV6-5 with TRBJ1-1, with TRBD1 matching 7 bases. Germline V gene lookup returns CDR1 MNHEY and CDR2 SVGAGI. V trimming: 6 bases; J trimming: 4 bases; junction bases outside the gene matches: 5. The CDR3 length is 13 residues.

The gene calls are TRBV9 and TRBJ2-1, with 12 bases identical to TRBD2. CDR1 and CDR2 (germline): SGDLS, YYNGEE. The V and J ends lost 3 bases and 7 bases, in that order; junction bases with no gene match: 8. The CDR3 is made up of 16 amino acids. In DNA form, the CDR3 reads TGTGCCAGCAGCGCAATACTAGCGGGGGGAACAAATGAGCAGTTCTTC. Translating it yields CASSAILAGGTNEQFF. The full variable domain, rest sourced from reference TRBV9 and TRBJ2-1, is DSGVTQTPKHLITATGQRVTLRCSPRSGDLSVYWYQQSLDQGLQFLIQYYNGEERAKGNILERFSAQQFPDLHSELNLSSLELGDSALYFCASSAILAGGTNEQFFGPGTRLTVL.

The CDR3 bases are TGTGCCAGCAGCTTAAAGGGGGGTAATGAAGCTTTCTTT. Translated: CASSLKGGNEAFF. The J gene is TRBJ1-1, the V gene TRBV11-2; possibly TRBD1 for D (6 bases). V was clipped by 2 bases and J by 7 bases, with 11 bases between them. The CDR3 sequence is 13 residues long. The germline CDR1 and CDR2 sequences are SGHAT and FQNNGV. Drawing the rest from reference TRBV11-2 and TRBJ1-1, the complete variable domain is EAGVAQSPRYKIIEKRQSVAFWCNPISGHATLYWYQQILGQGPKLLIQFQNNGVVDDSQLPKDRFSAERLKGVDSTLKIQPAKLEDSAVYLCASSLKGGNEAFFGQGTRLTVV.

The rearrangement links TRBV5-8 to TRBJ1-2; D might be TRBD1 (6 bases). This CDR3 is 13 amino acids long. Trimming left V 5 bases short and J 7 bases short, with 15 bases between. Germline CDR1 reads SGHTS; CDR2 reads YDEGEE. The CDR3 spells CASSVGGSGGYTF. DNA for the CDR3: TGTGCCAGCAGTGTAGGGGGTTCAGGTGGCTACACCTTC. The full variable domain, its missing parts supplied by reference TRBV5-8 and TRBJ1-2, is EAGVTQSPTHLIKTRGQQATLRCSPISGHTSVYWYQQALGLGLQFLLWYDEGEERNRGNFPPRFSGRQFPNYSSELNVNALELEDSALYLCASSVGGSGGYTFGSGTRLTVV.

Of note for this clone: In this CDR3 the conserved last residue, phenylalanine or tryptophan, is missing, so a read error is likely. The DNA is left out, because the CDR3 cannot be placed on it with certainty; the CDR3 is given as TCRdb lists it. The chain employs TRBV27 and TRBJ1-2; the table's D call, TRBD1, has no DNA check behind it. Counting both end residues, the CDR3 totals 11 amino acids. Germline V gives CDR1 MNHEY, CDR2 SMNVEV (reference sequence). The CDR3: CASSPRDRVCV.

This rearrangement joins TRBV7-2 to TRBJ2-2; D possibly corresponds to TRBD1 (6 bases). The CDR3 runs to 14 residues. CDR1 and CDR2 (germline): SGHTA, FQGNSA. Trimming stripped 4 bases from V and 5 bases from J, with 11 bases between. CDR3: CASSSQQGTGELFF. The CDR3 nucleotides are TGTGCCAGCAGCTCTCAACAGGGAACCGGGGAGCTGTTTTTT. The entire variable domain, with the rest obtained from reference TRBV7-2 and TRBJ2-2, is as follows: GAGVSQSPSNKVTEKGKDVELRCDPISGHTALYWYRQSLGQGLEFLIYFQGNSAPDKSGLPSDRFSAERTGGSVSTLTIQRTQQEDSAVYLCASSSQQGTGELFFGEGSRLTVL.

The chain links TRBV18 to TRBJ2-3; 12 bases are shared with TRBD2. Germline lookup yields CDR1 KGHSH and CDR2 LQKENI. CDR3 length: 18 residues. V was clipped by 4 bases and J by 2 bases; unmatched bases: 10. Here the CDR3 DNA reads TGTGCCAGCTCACGGGGACTAGCGGGTGTACGTATCACAGATACGCAGTATTTT. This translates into CASSRGLAGVRITDTQYF.

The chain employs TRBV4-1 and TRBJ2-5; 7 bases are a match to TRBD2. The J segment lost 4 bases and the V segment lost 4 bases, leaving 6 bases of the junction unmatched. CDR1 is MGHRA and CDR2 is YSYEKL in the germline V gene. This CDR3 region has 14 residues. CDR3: CASSLRLAGETQYF. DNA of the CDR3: TGCGCCAGCAGCCTAAGACTAGCAGGAGAGACCCAGTACTTC.

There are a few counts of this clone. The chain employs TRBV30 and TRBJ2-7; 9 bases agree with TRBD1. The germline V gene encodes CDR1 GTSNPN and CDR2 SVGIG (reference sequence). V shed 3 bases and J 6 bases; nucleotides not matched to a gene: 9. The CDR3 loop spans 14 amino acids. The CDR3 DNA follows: TGTGCCTGGAGACAGAACAGGGGGCCGGGCGAGCAGTACTTC. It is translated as CAWRQNRGPGEQYF.

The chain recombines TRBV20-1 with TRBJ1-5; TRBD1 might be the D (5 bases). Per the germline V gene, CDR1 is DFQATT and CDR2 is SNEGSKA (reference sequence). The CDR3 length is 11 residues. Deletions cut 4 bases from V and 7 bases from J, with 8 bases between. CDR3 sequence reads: CSAKGLQPQHF. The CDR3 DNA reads TGCAGTGCTAAGGGGTTACAGCCCCAGCATTTT.

CDR3 sequence reads: CASSLEGELGEQYF. In DNA, the CDR3 is TGCGCCAGCAGCTTGGAGGGGGAGCTGGGCGAGCAGTACTTC. The rearrangement links TRBV5-1 to TRBJ2-7; TRBD1 might be the D (6 bases). CDR1 is SGHRS and CDR2 is YFSETQ in the germline V gene. This CDR3 region has 14 residues. V was trimmed by 0 bases and J by 6 bases, leaving 13 bases between them.

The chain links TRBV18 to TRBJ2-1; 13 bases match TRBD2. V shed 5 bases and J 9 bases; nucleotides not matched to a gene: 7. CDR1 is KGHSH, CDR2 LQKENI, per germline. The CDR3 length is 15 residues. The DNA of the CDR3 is TGTGCCAGCTCATTGACTAGCGGGGGGTCGCGTGAGCAGTTCTTC. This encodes CASSLTSGGSREQFF. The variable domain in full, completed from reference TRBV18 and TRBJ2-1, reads NAGVMQNPRHLVRRRGQEARLRCSPMKGHSHVYWYRQLPEEGLKFMVYLQKENIIDESGMPKERFSAEFPKEGPSILRIQQVVRGDSAAYFCASSLTSGGSREQFFGPGTRLTVL.

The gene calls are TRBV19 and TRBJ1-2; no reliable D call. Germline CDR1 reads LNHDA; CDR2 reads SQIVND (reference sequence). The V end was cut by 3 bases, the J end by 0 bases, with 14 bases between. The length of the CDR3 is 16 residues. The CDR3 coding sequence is TGTGCCAGTAGTATCGCCGGAAGTACAGCTAACTATGGCTACACCTTC. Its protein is CASSIAGSTANYGYTF. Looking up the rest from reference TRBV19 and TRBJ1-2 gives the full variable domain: DGGITQSPKYLFRKEGQNVTLSCEQNLNHDAMYWYRQDPGQGLRLIYYSQIVNDFQKGDIAEGYSVSREKKESFPLTVTSAQKNPTAFYLCASSIAGSTANYGYTFGSGTRLTVV.

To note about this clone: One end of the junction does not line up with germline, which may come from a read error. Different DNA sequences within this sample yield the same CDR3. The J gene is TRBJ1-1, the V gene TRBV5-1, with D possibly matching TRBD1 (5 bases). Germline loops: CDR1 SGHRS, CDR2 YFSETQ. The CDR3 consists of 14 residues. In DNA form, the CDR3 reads TGCGCCAGCAGCTTGGGGGCGCGGGGCACTGAAGCTTTCTTC. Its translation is CASSLGARGTEAFF.

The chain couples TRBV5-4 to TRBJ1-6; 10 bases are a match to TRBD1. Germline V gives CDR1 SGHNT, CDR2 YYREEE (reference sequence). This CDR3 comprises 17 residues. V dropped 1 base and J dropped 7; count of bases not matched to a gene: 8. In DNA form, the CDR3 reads TGTGCCAGCAGCTTGAAAGTCGGACAGGGGGTAAATTCACCCCTCCACTTT. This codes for CASSLKVGQGVNSPLHF.

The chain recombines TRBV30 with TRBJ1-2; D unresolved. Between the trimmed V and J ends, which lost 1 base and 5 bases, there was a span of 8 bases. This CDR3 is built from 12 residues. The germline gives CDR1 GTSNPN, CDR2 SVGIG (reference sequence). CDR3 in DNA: TGTGCCTGGAGTGCTGGGGAATATGGCTACACCTTC. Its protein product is CAWSAGEYGYTF.

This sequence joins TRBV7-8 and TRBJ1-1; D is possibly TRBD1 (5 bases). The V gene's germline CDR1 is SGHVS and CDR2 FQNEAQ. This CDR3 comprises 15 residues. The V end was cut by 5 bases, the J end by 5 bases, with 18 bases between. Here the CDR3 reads CASSRFVTGGTEAFF. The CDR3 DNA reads TGTGCCAGCAGCAGGTTTGTCACAGGAGGTACTGAAGCTTTCTTT.

This chain's CDR3 is CASSQEPGGPPFF. The CDR3, as DNA: TGTGCCAGCAGCCAAGAGCCTGGGGGGCCTCCGTTCTTC. The chain employs TRBV4-2 and TRBJ2-1; D possibly matches TRBD1 or TRBD2 (6 bases each). The CDR3 loop spans 13 amino acids. V was shortened by 0 bases and J by 15 bases, with 15 bases between the two germline ends. Germline values: CDR1 LGHNA, CDR2 YNFKEQ.